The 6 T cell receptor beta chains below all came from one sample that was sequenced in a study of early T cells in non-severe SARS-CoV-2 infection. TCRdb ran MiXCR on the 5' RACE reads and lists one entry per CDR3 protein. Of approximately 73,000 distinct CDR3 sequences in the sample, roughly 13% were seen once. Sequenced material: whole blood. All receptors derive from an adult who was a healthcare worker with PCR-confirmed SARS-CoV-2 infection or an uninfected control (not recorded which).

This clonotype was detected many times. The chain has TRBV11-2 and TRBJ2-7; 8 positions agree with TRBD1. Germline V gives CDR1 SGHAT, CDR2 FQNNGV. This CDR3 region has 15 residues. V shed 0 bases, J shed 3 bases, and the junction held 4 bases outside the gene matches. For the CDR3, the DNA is TGTGCCAGCAGCTTAGACAGGGGGCAAAACTACGAGCAGTACTTC. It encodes CASSLDRGQNYEQYF.

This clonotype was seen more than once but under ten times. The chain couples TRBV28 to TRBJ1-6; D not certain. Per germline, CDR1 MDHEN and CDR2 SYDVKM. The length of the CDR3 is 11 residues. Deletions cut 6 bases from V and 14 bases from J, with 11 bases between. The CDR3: CASRGSVTLHF. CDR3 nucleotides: TGTGCCAGCAGGGGCTCGGTGACCCTCCACTTT.

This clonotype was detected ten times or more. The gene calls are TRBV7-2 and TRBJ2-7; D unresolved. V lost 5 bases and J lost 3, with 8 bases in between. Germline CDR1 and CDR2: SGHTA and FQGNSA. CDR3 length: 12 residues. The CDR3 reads CASSLPNYEQYF. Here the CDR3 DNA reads TGTGCCAGCAGCCTGCCCAACTACGAGCAGTACTTC.

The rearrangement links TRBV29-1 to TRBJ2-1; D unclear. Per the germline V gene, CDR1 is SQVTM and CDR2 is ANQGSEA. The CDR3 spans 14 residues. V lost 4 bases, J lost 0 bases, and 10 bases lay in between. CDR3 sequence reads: CSVVQLNSYNEQFF. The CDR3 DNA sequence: TGCAGCGTTGTGCAACTAAACTCCTACAATGAGCAGTTCTTC.

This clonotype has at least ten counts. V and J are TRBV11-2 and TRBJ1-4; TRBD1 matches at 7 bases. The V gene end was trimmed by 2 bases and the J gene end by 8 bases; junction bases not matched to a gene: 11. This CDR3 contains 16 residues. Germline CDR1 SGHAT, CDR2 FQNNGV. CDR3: CASSLPRDSSIEKLFF. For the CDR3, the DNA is TGTGCCAGCAGCTTACCCAGGGACAGTAGTATAGAAAAACTGTTTTTT. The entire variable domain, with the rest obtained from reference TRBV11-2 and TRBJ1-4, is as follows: EAGVAQSPRYKIIEKRQSVAFWCNPISGHATLYWYQQILGQGPKLLIQFQNNGVVDDSQLPKDRFSAERLKGVDSTLKIQPAKLEDSAVYLCASSLPRDSSIEKLFFGSGTQLSVL.

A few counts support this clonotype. CDR3 sequence reads: CASTLTGRAFF. The CDR3 DNA follows: TGTGCCAGCACCCTGACAGGTAGAGCTTTCTTT. The chain combines TRBV25-1 with TRBJ1-1, with D possibly being TRBD1 (6 bases). V shed 7 bases and J shed 10 bases, with 13 bases lying between them. The CDR3 contains 11 residues. The V gene's germline CDR1 is MGHDK and CDR2 SYGVNS.